This T cell receptor (beta chain) was sequenced for a study of cytomegalovirus exposure and HLA in healthy donors. Concerning this clone itself: Its antigen is undetermined.

Researchers ran the PCR with 60 Vbeta and 13 Jbeta primers. Measured with immunoSEQ multiplex PCR; TCRdb has only the in-frame clones, and not every one. The table includes 85,000 to 130,000 clones, about two thirds detected once. Study-level findings and limits: In an earlier analysis, productive rearrangement rates for most beta V segments clustered near 90% or 30%.

Germline V gene lookup returns CDR1 SQVTM and CDR2 ANQGSEA. This CDR3 region has 15 residues. Deletions cut 4 bases from V and 4 bases from J, with 16 bases between. Sequencing was done on a sample of PBMCs. The rearrangement joins TRBV29-1 to TRBJ2-2, with D possibly matching TRBD1 (5 bases). The clonotype comes from a female donor in good health and CMV-seronegative. The CDR3 loop is CSVGDLGRGTGELFF. Written as DNA, the CDR3 is TGCAGCGTTGGAGACTTGGGTAGGGGCACCGGGGAGCTGTTTTTT.